The clone carrying this T cell receptor beta chain was seen ten or more times. It was RNA transcripts that yielded the amplified TCR beta CDR3 regions. The TCR CDR3 first-round RT-PCR relied on the HTBI primer set. TCRdb reanalysed the multiplex PCR reads using MiXCR and keeps one entry per CDR3 protein. The repertoire holds a few hundred thousand distinct CDR3 sequences, with 15% as singletons. The data were obtained in a study of T cells in Graves' hyperthyroidism and ophthalmopathy. The CDR3 length is 13 residues. CDR1 and CDR2 from the germline V gene are MDHEN and SYDVKM. Trimming cost V 5 bases and J 4 bases, with 11 bases left between them.

The rearrangement links TRBV28 to TRBJ1-1; the D gene is possibly TRBD1 (6 bases). The receptor's source is a woman in her twenties or thirties with Graves' hyperthyroidism. Material for sequencing was blood. CDR3 bases: TGTGCCAGCAGTACGACAGGTTCCACTGAAGCTTTCTTT. It yields the protein CASSTTGSTEAFF.